These 24 T cell receptor beta chains share one sample of origin, sequenced in a study of blood T cell repertoires in COVID-19. TCRdb's table, derived via immunoSEQ multiplex PCR, lists solely in-frame clones and lacks some. The table records about 400,000 clones, around nine tenths of them present only once. The source material was PBMCs or T cells enriched from blood (not recorded which). These receptors originate from a woman aged 25 to 39 with acute COVID-19.

V usage is TRBV30 and J usage is TRBJ1-6; D ambiguous. Trimming removed 3 bases from V and 6 bases from J, with 9 bases in between. Germline CDR1 reads GTSNPN; CDR2 reads SVGIG (reference sequence). CDR3 size: 13 residues. CDR3 region: CAWSAGGNSPLHF. The CDR3 nucleotides are TGTGCCTGGAGCGCGGGAGGTAATTCACCCCTCCACTTT.

Only a few counts were recorded for this clone. CDR3: CASSVATTLGNTIYF. The CDR3 DNA reads TGTGCCAGCAGCGTAGCTACGACACTCGGAAACACCATATATTTT. The rearrangement uses TRBV9 and TRBJ1-3; D not certain. V gave up 0 bases and J gave up 4 bases, with 11 bases separating them. Germline V gene lookup returns CDR1 SGDLS and CDR2 YYNGEE. The CDR3 consists of 15 residues.

This clone was observed a few times. The gene calls are TRBV6-2 or TRBV6-3 and TRBJ1-2, with D uncertain. The CDR3 sequence is 15 residues long. The germline V and J ends were trimmed by 5 bases and 0 bases, with 13 bases remaining between them. From germline, CDR1 is MNHEY and CDR2 SVGEGT. The CDR3 DNA is TGTGCCAGCAGTCCGACGTTGACACCTAACTATGGCTACACCTTC. The encoded protein is CASSPTLTPNYGYTF.

CDR3 nucleotides: TGTGCCAGCAGCTCCCGGGACAGGGGGGACACCGGGGAGCTGTTTTTT. Translated, it gives CASSSRDRGDTGELFF. The genes are TRBV7-9 and TRBJ2-2, with 11 positions matching TRBD1. The germline CDR1 and CDR2 sequences are SEHNR and FQNEAQ (reference sequence). Trimming at V came to 4 bases and at J to 3 bases, leaving 4 bases not matched to a gene. The CDR3 spans 16 residues. The full variable domain, with the rest looked up from reference TRBV7-9 and TRBJ2-2, is DTGVSQNPRHKITKRGQNVTFRCDPISEHNRLYWYRQTLGQGPEFLTYFQNEAQLEKSRLLSDRFSAERPKGSFSTLEIQRTEQGDSAMYLCASSSRDRGDTGELFFGEGSRLTVL.

Only a few counts were recorded for this clone. V and J are TRBV6-5 and TRBJ1-2; D call uncertain. CDR3 size: 14 residues. V was shortened by 2 bases and J by 0 bases, with 7 bases between the two germline ends. The germline CDR1 and CDR2 sequences are MNHEY and SVGAGI. The CDR3 loop is CASSYKLANYGYTF. Here the CDR3 DNA reads TGTGCCAGCAGTTACAAGTTAGCTAACTATGGCTACACCTTC.

The chain is built from TRBV5-1 and TRBJ2-7; the D gene is possibly TRBD2 (7 bases). The CDR3 is 12 residues long. Germline CDR1 is SGHRS and CDR2 is YFSETQ. The V end lost 7 bases, the J end lost 4 bases, and 12 bases lay between the germline ends. The CDR3, as DNA: TGCGCCAGCCGGGGGGCATTGTACGAGCAGTACTTC. This gives the protein CASRGALYEQYF.

This rearrangement joins TRBV4-1 to TRBJ1-3; 12 nucleotides agree with TRBD1. With 6 bases clipped from V and 1 base from J, the junction kept 4 bases outside the gene matches. Germline CDR1 reads MGHRA; CDR2 reads YSYEKL. This CDR3 spans 16 amino acids. Here the CDR3 reads CASSPGQGASGNTIYF. The CDR3 nucleotides read TGCGCCAGCAGTCCGGGACAGGGGGCTTCTGGAAACACCATATATTTT.

This sequence joins TRBV10-3 and TRBJ1-2, with a weak D call TRBD1 (5 bases). Trimming removed 3 bases at V and 6 bases at J, with 14 bases between. CDR3 size: 14 residues. From germline, CDR1 is ENHRY and CDR2 SYGVKD. The CDR3 here is CAISERQQKDGYTF. CDR3 bases: TGTGCCATCAGTGAAAGACAGCAGAAGGATGGCTACACCTTC.

This chain uses TRBV19 with TRBJ2-7; tentative D call: TRBD1 (6 bases). Between the trimmed V and J ends, which lost 5 bases and 3 bases, there was a span of 14 bases. This CDR3 has 14 residues. CDR1 is LNHDA and CDR2 is SQIVND in the germline V gene (reference sequence). The CDR3 loop reads CASSLPGAYYEQYF. The CDR3 DNA reads TGTGCCAGTAGTCTTCCAGGGGCGTACTACGAGCAGTACTTC.

The chain combines TRBV6-2 or TRBV6-3 with TRBJ1-4; D not resolved. Trimming took off 5 bases at V and 8 bases at J, with 12 bases between the two ends. The germline V gene has CDR1 MNHEY and CDR2 SVGEGT. The CDR3 totals 13 residues. The CDR3 protein is CASSASGIEKLFF. DNA for the CDR3: TGTGCCAGCAGTGCATCGGGAATAGAAAAACTGTTTTTT.

CDR3 DNA sequence: TGTGCCTGGAGGGACGGGGTTCGTTCACCCCTCCACTTT. It codes for CAWRDGVRSPLHF. The chain is built from TRBV30 and TRBJ1-6; no reliable D call. CDR1 and CDR2 from the germline V gene are GTSNPN and SVGIG (reference sequence). The CDR3 is 13 residues long. V was trimmed by 3 bases and J by 9 bases, leaving 12 bases between them.

The V call is TRBV14, the J call TRBJ1-1; no clear D. Germline CDR1 SGHDN, CDR2 FVKESK. Deletions cut 4 bases from V and 0 bases from J, with 6 bases between. The CDR3 covers 13 residues. CDR3: CASSLAVNTEAFF. CDR3 in DNA: TGTGCCAGCAGCCTAGCCGTGAACACTGAAGCTTTCTTT.

The J gene is TRBJ1-1, the V gene TRBV6-1; 7 nucleotides agree with TRBD1. CDR3 length: 15 amino acids. CDR1 is MNHNS and CDR2 is SASEGT in the germline V gene. Trimming took 3 bases from V and 3 from J; bases not matched to a gene: 7. The CDR3 here is CASSEGLQGHTEAFF. The CDR3 bases are TGTGCCAGCAGTGAGGGCCTACAGGGGCACACTGAAGCTTTCTTT.

The genes are TRBV29-1 and TRBJ1-2; D gene ambiguous. The germline V and J ends were trimmed by 4 bases and 7 bases, with 4 bases remaining between them. Germline V gene sequence: CDR1 SQVTM, CDR2 ANQGSEA. The CDR3 runs 9 residues. The CDR3 bases are TGCAGCGTTGTTAGTGGCTACACCTTC. Protein: CSVVSGYTF.

The rearrangement joins TRBV7-9 to TRBJ2-7; 7 bases are a match to TRBD1. CDR1 and CDR2 (germline): SEHNR, FQNEAQ (reference sequence). The trim removed 5 bases at V and 3 bases at J, leaving 10 bases unmatched. The CDR3 loop spans 15 amino acids. Written as DNA, the CDR3 is TGTGCCAGCAGCCGCGGACAGGCCCTAGACTACGAGCAGTACTTC. Encoded protein: CASSRGQALDYEQYF.

The rearrangement uses TRBV6-5 and TRBJ2-7, with D possibly TRBD2 on 5 matching bases. V dropped 4 bases and J dropped 9 bases, with 16 bases sitting between them. CDR1 and CDR2 (germline): MNHEY, SVGAGI. CDR3 length equals 13 residues. CDR3 in amino acids: CASSSEVGVGQYF. CDR3 bases: TGTGCCAGCAGTTCGGAGGTGGGCGTGGGGCAGTACTTC.

There are a few counts of this clone. This chain links TRBV2 with TRBJ1-5; 7 bases fit TRBD1. The length of the CDR3 is 14 residues. Germline V gene data show CDR1 as SNHLY and CDR2 as FYNNEI. Germline trimming cut 8 bases from V and 7 bases from J; bases unmatched to any gene: 11. Here the CDR3 DNA reads TGTGCCAGCGGCCGGGCCGGGACAGAACAGCCCCAGCATTTT. Its protein product is CASGRAGTEQPQHF.

This rearrangement joins TRBV7-7 to TRBJ2-3, with TRBD2 identical over 12 bases. Germline values: CDR1 SSHAT, CDR2 FNYEAQ (reference sequence). CDR3 size: 15 residues. The J segment lost 6 bases and the V segment lost 2 bases, leaving 3 bases of the junction unmatched. The CDR3 loop is CASSLSLAGGDTQYF. CDR3 bases: TGTGCCAGCAGCTTATCACTAGCGGGGGGTGATACGCAGTATTTT.

The J gene is TRBJ1-6, the V gene TRBV7-2, with D perhaps matching TRBD1 (5 bases). Trimming removed 2 bases at V and 0 bases at J, with 14 bases between. Germline CDR1 reads SGHTA; CDR2 reads FQGNSA. This CDR3 contains 18 residues. The CDR3 bases are TGTGCCAGCAGCTTAAATAGGCCAGGGTACTCCTATAATTCACCCCTCCACTTT. This encodes CASSLNRPGYSYNSPLHF.

V gene TRBV19 combines with J gene TRBJ2-7, with a weak D call TRBD1 (6 bases). This CDR3 has 12 residues. Per the germline V gene, CDR1 is LNHDA and CDR2 is SQIVND (reference sequence). V was pared by 10 bases and J by 3 bases, with 13 bases between. CDR3 bases: TGTGCCACCTCAGGGGACCTCTACGAGCAGTACTTC. Translated, it gives CATSGDLYEQYF.

This rearrangement joins TRBV18 to TRBJ1-1; D may be TRBD1 (5 bases). CDR3 size: 13 residues. Germline V gene lookup returns CDR1 KGHSH and CDR2 LQKENI. Trimming cost V 5 bases and J 5 bases, with 12 bases left between them. The DNA of the CDR3 is TGTGCCAGCTCAAGGCAGGGCGAAACTGAAGCTTTCTTT. Translation: CASSRQGETEAFF. The whole variable domain, remainder taken from reference TRBV18 and TRBJ1-1, is NAGVMQNPRHLVRRRGQEARLRCSPMKGHSHVYWYRQLPEEGLKFMVYLQKENIIDESGMPKERFSAEFPKEGPSILRIQQVVRGDSAAYFCASSRQGETEAFFGQGTRLTVV.

V is TRBV29-1 and J is TRBJ2-5; D gene ambiguous. This CDR3 comprises 10 residues. V lost 6 bases, J lost 7 bases, and 9 bases lay in between. CDR1 is SQVTM and CDR2 is ANQGSEA in the germline V gene. DNA for the CDR3: TGCAGCGTCGGGTTGGGGACCCAGTACTTC. It codes for CSVGLGTQYF.

This clone was observed once. The V call is TRBV2, the J call TRBJ2-3; no definite D call. The V and J ends lost 4 bases and 5 bases respectively, with 10 bases between them. This CDR3 spans 13 amino acids. The germline V gene has CDR1 SNHLY and CDR2 FYNNEI. The CDR3 protein is CASSVAQIDTQYF. CDR3 nucleotide sequence: TGTGCCAGCAGTGTGGCCCAAATAGATACGCAGTATTTT.

V and J are TRBV10-3 and TRBJ1-2; 8 nucleotides agree with TRBD1. The CDR3 has 14 amino acids. The V and J ends lost 6 bases and 7 bases, in that order; junction bases with no gene match: 10. The germline V gene encodes CDR1 ENHRY and CDR2 SYGVKD. DNA of the CDR3: TGTGCCATCAGATCCACAGGGGGTCCTTTTGGCTACACCTTC. Translated, it gives CAIRSTGGPFGYTF.